Listed below are T cell receptor beta chains from one sample, sequenced in a study of T cell changes during pregnancy in multiple sclerosis. Clones were sequenced by immunoSEQ multiplex PCR, and TCRdb holds only the in-frame ones, with some missing. The table includes tens of thousands of clones, around 90% detected once. Here the sequenced sample was peripheral blood, taken in the first trimester of pregnancy. These receptors all come from a female donor in good health, enrolled as a control in a pregnancy study. Both conserved end residues are part of each CDR3. Each record gives: clone size, V gene, J gene, D gene, CDR3 protein, CDR3 DNA. The D gene is left open where the match is weak. Size is stated for part of the rows, as once, few or many counts, or as a class when the clone is expanded.

clone_size: -; v_call: TRBV5-1; j_call: TRBJ1-5; d_call: -; cdr3_aa: CASSLRPTGLSNQPQHF; cdr3_nt: TGCGCCAGCAGCTTGAGGCCTACGGGACTTAGCAATCAGCCCCAGCATTTT
clone_size: -; v_call: TRBV5-1; j_call: TRBJ2-1; d_call: TRBD2; cdr3_aa: CASSLQLAGGNEQFF; cdr3_nt: TGCGCCAGCAGCTTGCAGCTAGCGGGGGGGAATGAGCAGTTCTTC
clone_size: -; v_call: TRBV6-1; j_call: TRBJ2-7; d_call: -; cdr3_aa: CASIGGYEQYF; cdr3_nt: TGTGCCAGCATAGGGGGATACGAGCAGTACTTC
clone_size: -; v_call: TRBV10-3; j_call: TRBJ1-1; d_call: -; cdr3_aa: CAISEPGGTEAFF; cdr3_nt: TGTGCCATCAGTGAGCCCGGGGGCACTGAAGCTTTCTTT
clone_size: -; v_call: TRBV5-4; j_call: TRBJ2-3; d_call: TRBD2; cdr3_aa: CASSLAVAGAVTDTQYF; cdr3_nt: TGTGCCAGCAGCTTGGCCGTTGCGGGAGCGGTTACAGATACGCAGTATTTT
clone_size: -; v_call: TRBV28; j_call: TRBJ2-1; d_call: TRBD2; cdr3_aa: CASNFRLAGANEQFF; cdr3_nt: TGTGCCAGCAATTTTCGACTAGCGGGAGCCAATGAGCAGTTCTTC
clone_size: -; v_call: TRBV6-4; j_call: TRBJ2-1; d_call: TRBD2; cdr3_aa: CASRKRESYNEQFF; cdr3_nt: TGTGCCAGCAGAAAGCGGGAGTCCTACAATGAGCAGTTCTTC
clone_size: once; v_call: TRBV18; j_call: TRBJ2-7; d_call: -; cdr3_aa: CASSSLPFVYEQYF; cdr3_nt: TGTGCCAGCTCTAGCCTACCCTTTGTCTACGAGCAGTACTTC
clone_size: few; v_call: TRBV7-9; j_call: TRBJ2-1; d_call: TRBD2; cdr3_aa: CASSSRLAGEGEQFF; cdr3_nt: TGTGCCAGCAGCTCGCGACTAGCGGGAGAGGGTGAGCAGTTCTTC
clone_size: -; v_call: TRBV6-1; j_call: TRBJ2-7; d_call: -; cdr3_aa: CASSEGADTYEQYF; cdr3_nt: TGTGCCAGCAGTGAGGGGGCAGACACCTACGAGCAGTACTTC
clone_size: few; v_call: TRBV18; j_call: TRBJ1-4; d_call: -; cdr3_aa: CASSPRRGEKLFF; cdr3_nt: TGTGCCAGCTCACCTAGGAGGGGTGAAAAACTGTTTTTT
clone_size: -; v_call: TRBV18; j_call: TRBJ2-2; d_call: -; cdr3_aa: CASSRETVFTGELFF; cdr3_nt: TGTGCCAGCTCACGAGAAACAGTCTTCACCGGGGAGCTGTTTTTT
clone_size: -; v_call: TRBV2; j_call: TRBJ1-5; d_call: -; cdr3_aa: CASSEGRGNQPQHF; cdr3_nt: TGTGCCAGCAGTGAAGGTCGAGGCAATCAGCCCCAGCATTTT
clone_size: -; v_call: TRBV7-2; j_call: TRBJ2-7; d_call: -; cdr3_aa: CASSFKPGQAYEQYF; cdr3_nt: TGTGCCAGCAGCTTTAAACCGGGACAAGCCTACGAGCAGTACTTC
clone_size: -; v_call: TRBV19; j_call: TRBJ2-1; d_call: -; cdr3_aa: CASSLHLDSAYNEQFF; cdr3_nt: TGTGCCAGTAGTCTCCACTTGGACAGTGCCTACAATGAGCAGTTCTTC
clone_size: -; v_call: TRBV30; j_call: TRBJ1-1; d_call: -; cdr3_aa: CAWKRVTEAFF; cdr3_nt: TGTGCCTGGAAGAGGGTCACTGAAGCTTTCTTT
clone_size: -; v_call: TRBV15; j_call: TRBJ1-5; d_call: -; cdr3_aa: CATSRDFGVQPQHF; cdr3_nt: TGTGCCACCAGCAGAGATTTCGGGGTTCAGCCCCAGCATTTT
clone_size: -; v_call: TRBV28; j_call: TRBJ2-2; d_call: TRBD2; cdr3_aa: CASSSTTSGVTGELFF; cdr3_nt: TGTGCCAGCAGTTCTACGACTAGCGGAGTAACCGGGGAGCTGTTTTTT
clone_size: -; v_call: TRBV9; j_call: TRBJ2-1; d_call: TRBD2; cdr3_aa: CASSVASGNYNEQFF; cdr3_nt: TGTGCCAGCAGCGTCGCTAGCGGGAATTACAATGAGCAGTTCTTC
clone_size: few; v_call: TRBV28; j_call: TRBJ1-1; d_call: -; cdr3_aa: CASHEGDTEAFF; cdr3_nt: TGTGCCAGCCATGAAGGGGACACTGAAGCTTTCTTT
clone_size: -; v_call: TRBV18; j_call: TRBJ1-1; d_call: -; cdr3_aa: CASSPAGSMNTEAFF; cdr3_nt: TGTGCCAGCTCACCGGCAGGATCCATGAACACTGAAGCTTTCTTT
clone_size: -; v_call: TRBV7-9; j_call: TRBJ2-7; d_call: -; cdr3_aa: CASSLTQEQYF; cdr3_nt: TGTGCCAGCAGCTTAACACAGGAGCAGTACTTC
clone_size: -; v_call: TRBV1; j_call: TRBJ2-7; d_call: -; cdr3_aa: CTSSPLDSSSYEQYF; cdr3_nt: TGCACCAGCAGCCCCCTTGACAGTAGTTCCTACGAGCAGTACTTC
clone_size: -; v_call: TRBV10-3; j_call: TRBJ1-3; d_call: -; cdr3_aa: CAISESVWSTIYF; cdr3_nt: TGTGCCATCAGTGAGTCAGTATGGAGCACCATATATTTT
clone_size: -; v_call: TRBV4-1; j_call: TRBJ2-4; d_call: -; cdr3_aa: CASSQVGQAQYF; cdr3_nt: TGCGCCAGCAGCCAAGTGGGCCAGGCACAGTACTTC
clone_size: -; v_call: TRBV19; j_call: TRBJ2-6; d_call: -; cdr3_aa: CASSISAISPGANVLTF; cdr3_nt: TGTGCCAGTAGTATTTCCGCGATAAGTCCTGGGGCCAACGTCCTGACTTTC
clone_size: -; v_call: TRBV2; j_call: TRBJ2-5; d_call: TRBD2; cdr3_aa: CASSGTSGYQETQYF; cdr3_nt: TGTGCCAGCAGCGGTACTAGCGGGTACCAAGAGACCCAGTACTTC
clone_size: -; v_call: TRBV5-6; j_call: TRBJ2-7; d_call: TRBD2; cdr3_aa: CASSATSEWLSVGYEQYF; cdr3_nt: TGTGCCAGCAGCGCGACTAGCGAGTGGCTTTCCGTGGGGTACGAGCAGTACTTC
clone_size: -; v_call: TRBV28; j_call: TRBJ2-3; d_call: TRBD2; cdr3_aa: CASTLGGRAPDTQYF; cdr3_nt: TGTGCCAGCACTTTGGGCGGGAGGGCCCCAGATACGCAGTATTTT
clone_size: -; v_call: TRBV2; j_call: TRBJ2-3; d_call: -; cdr3_aa: CASSEGGGADTQYF; cdr3_nt: TGTGCCAGCAGTGAGGGGGGGGGCGCAGATACGCAGTATTTT
clone_size: -; v_call: TRBV7-9; j_call: TRBJ2-1; d_call: -; cdr3_aa: CASSLLRLGYNEQFF; cdr3_nt: TGTGCCAGCAGCTTACTACGGCTCGGGTACAATGAGCAGTTCTTC
clone_size: -; v_call: TRBV4-1; j_call: TRBJ2-1; d_call: TRBD2; cdr3_aa: CASSHAMGAGGGGEQFF; cdr3_nt: TGCGCCAGCAGCCATGCGATGGGAGCGGGAGGGGGGGGTGAGCAGTTCTTC
clone_size: -; v_call: TRBV2; j_call: TRBJ2-7; d_call: -; cdr3_aa: CASSARQALEGVTYEQYF; cdr3_nt: TGTGCCAGCAGTGCCCGACAAGCCCTTGAGGGGGTTACCTACGAGCAGTACTTC
clone_size: -; v_call: TRBV27; j_call: TRBJ1-5; d_call: -; cdr3_aa: CASSQYNQPQHF; cdr3_nt: TGTGCCAGCTCACAGTACAATCAGCCCCAGCATTTT
clone_size: -; v_call: TRBV11-2; j_call: TRBJ1-3; d_call: TRBD1; cdr3_aa: CASSSRDRVSGNTIYF; cdr3_nt: TGTGCCAGCAGCTCTAGGGACAGGGTCTCTGGAAACACCATATATTTT